This is a list of T cell receptor beta chains from one sample in a study of T cell responses to AZD1222 COVID-19 vaccine. Only in-frame clones appear in the TCRdb table, and some are missing; sequencing was by immunoSEQ multiplex PCR. The sample holds 120,000 to 150,000 clones, approximately 90% seen once. The input for sequencing was peripheral blood, taken on day 0 of MenACWY control vaccination. Receptors were obtained from an adult in good health. Each CDR3 is given with its conserved first and last residue. A D gene is named only where the DNA matches it firmly.

D,V,J,DNA,CDR3
-,TRBV6-5,TRBJ1-1,TGTGCCAGCAGCCTAGACAACCCGAGGACTGAAGCTTTCTTT,CASSLDNPRTEAFF
-,TRBV7-2,TRBJ1-5,TGTGCCAGCAGCTTACATCGGGGGGGCAATCAGCCCCAGCATTTT,CASSLHRGGNQPQHF
-,TRBV14,TRBJ1-1,TGTGCCAGCAGTCAGGGGCTACGAGCAAACATGAACACTGAAGCTTTCTTT,CASSQGLRANMNTEAFF
-,TRBV5-4,TRBJ2-5,TGTGCCAGCAGCGGCAGGTCGCAGTACCAAGAGACCCAGTACTTC,CASSGRSQYQETQYF
TRBD1,TRBV5-4,TRBJ1-2,TGTGCCAGCAGCCTAATGGACAGGCTTGTCTATGGCTACACCTTC,CASSLMDRLVYGYTF
-,TRBV5-1,TRBJ2-7,TGCGCCAGCAGCTTGGCCAATGCACGTAAGGGCCTGGGGGGAGAGCAGTACTTC,CASSLANARKGLGGEQYF
-,TRBV30,TRBJ1-5,TGTGCCTGGGGGGACGGTCGGAATCAGCCCCAGCATTTT,CAWGDGRNQPQHF
TRBD2,TRBV27,TRBJ2-2,TGTGCCAGCAGTAATAGCGGGAGAGGGGAGCTGTTTTTT,CASSNSGRGELFF
-,TRBV20-1,TRBJ2-7,TGCAGTGCTAGTCTCCCAGGGGTCTCCTACGAGCAGTACTTC,CSASLPGVSYEQYF
TRBD2,TRBV10-1,TRBJ2-1,TGCGCCAGCAGTAAAAGAGCGGGAGAGGAGCAGTTCTTC,CASSKRAGEEQFF
-,TRBV12-3/TRBV12-4,TRBJ1-5,TGTGCCAGCAGTTCAACGGGCAGGCCCCAGCATTTT,CASSSTGRPQHF
-,TRBV19,TRBJ1-1,TGTGCCAGTAGTAGGGGGTGGACTGAAGCTTTCTTT,CASSRGWTEAFF
TRBD1,TRBV28,TRBJ1-2,TGTGCCAGCAGTTTAAAGGGGGCCGTTAGGACCTTC,CASSLKGAVRTF
-,TRBV11-1,TRBJ2-6,TGTGCCAGCAGCCCGGAGGGCTCTGGGGCCAACGTCCTGACTTTC,CASSPEGSGANVLTF
TRBD1,TRBV28,TRBJ1-4,TGTGCCAGCAGTTCTGGACAGGGCCTAGTTGGGGAAAAACTGTTTTTT,CASSSGQGLVGEKLFF
-,TRBV5-3,TRBJ2-7,TGTGCCAGAAGCTTCTCCCTCGTGACAATCTACGAGCAGTACTTC,CARSFSLVTIYEQYF